Below, one T cell receptor (beta chain) is given with its context. Its matching antigen is unknown. This record belongs to a study of cytomegalovirus exposure and HLA in healthy donors. The PCR was carried out with 60 Vbeta primers and 13 Jbeta primers. Only in-frame clones appear in the TCRdb table, and some are missing; sequencing was by immunoSEQ multiplex PCR. Found here are about 200,000 clones, over 65% of them singletons; the top ten hold around 3.6%. The CDR3 runs to 16 residues. Trimming cost V 4 bases and J 3 bases, with 18 bases left between them. The germline V gene encodes CDR1 MNHEY and CDR2 SMNVEV (reference sequence). General study points: HLA alleles showed associations with fewer than 20,000 TCR beta sequences in a later analysis, at a 0.05 false discovery rate. Several of the most significant clusters were apparently associated with common viral pathogens in a later analysis.

The source is a man in his forties or fifties in good health and CMV-seropositive. Specimen: PBMCs. V is TRBV27 and J is TRBJ1-2; possibly TRBD1 for D (5 bases). CDR3 DNA: TGTGCCAGCAGTTCCACCCGACAGCTAACTTACTATGGCTACACCTTC. Encoded protein: CASSSTRQLTYYGYTF.